This T cell receptor beta chain was obtained from a study of cytomegalovirus exposure and HLA in healthy donors. Regarding the study as a whole: In vitro, three CMV-associated chains proved specific for CMV antigens.

This clone was observed a handful of times. Its target is unknown. CDR1 SGHDT and CDR2 YYEEEE come from the germline V gene. The CDR3 covers 17 residues. The V and J ends lost 2 bases and 7 bases respectively, with 24 bases between them. Amplification used 60 Vbeta primers and 13 Jbeta primers. Only in-frame clones appear in the TCRdb table, and some are missing; sequencing was by immunoSEQ multiplex PCR. The table lists more than 95,000 clones, 60% to 70% of them singletons. The clonotype was recovered from a woman in her forties in good health and CMV-seropositive. The V gene is TRBV5-6, the J gene TRBJ1-2; D gene uncertain. The sequencing sample was made of PBMCs. As DNA, the CDR3 is TGTGCCAGCAGCTTAACCCTCGCCCCGGAGGATGGTGGTGGCTACACCTTC. It encodes CASSLTLAPEDGGGYTF.